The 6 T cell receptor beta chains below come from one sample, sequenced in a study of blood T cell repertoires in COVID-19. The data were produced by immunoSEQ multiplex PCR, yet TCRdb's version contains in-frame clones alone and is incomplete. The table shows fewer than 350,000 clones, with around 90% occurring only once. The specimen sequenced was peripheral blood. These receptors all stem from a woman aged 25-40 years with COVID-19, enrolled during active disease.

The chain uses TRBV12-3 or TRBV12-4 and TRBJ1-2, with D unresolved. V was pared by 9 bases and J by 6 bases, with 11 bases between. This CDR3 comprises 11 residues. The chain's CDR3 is CASSESDGYTF. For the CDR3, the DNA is TGTGCCAGTTCGGAGTCGGATGGCTACACCTTC.

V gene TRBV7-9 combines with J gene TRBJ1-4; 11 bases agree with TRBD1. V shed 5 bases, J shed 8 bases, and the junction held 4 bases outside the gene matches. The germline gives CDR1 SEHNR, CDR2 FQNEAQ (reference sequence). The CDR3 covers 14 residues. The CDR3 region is CASSAGTGGEKLFF. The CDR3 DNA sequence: TGTGCCAGCAGCGCCGGGACAGGGGGGGAAAAACTGTTTTTT.

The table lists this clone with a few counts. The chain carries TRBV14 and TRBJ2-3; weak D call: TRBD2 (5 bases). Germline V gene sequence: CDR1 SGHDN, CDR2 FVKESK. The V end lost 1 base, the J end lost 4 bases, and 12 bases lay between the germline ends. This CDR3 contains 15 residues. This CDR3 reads CASSQVGKRPDTQYF. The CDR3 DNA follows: TGTGCCAGCAGCCAAGTCGGGAAGCGCCCAGATACGCAGTATTTT.

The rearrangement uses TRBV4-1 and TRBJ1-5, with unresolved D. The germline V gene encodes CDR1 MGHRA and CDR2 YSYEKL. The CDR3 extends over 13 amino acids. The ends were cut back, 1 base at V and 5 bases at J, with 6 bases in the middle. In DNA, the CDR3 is TGCGCCAGCAGCCAAGGTCCGTATCAGCCCCAGCATTTT. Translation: CASSQGPYQPQHF.

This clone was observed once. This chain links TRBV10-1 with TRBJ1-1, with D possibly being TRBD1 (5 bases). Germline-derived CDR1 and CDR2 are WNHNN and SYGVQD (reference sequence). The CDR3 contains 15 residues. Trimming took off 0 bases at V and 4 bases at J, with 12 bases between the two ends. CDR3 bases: TGCGCCAGCAGTGAGTCGGTAGGGGAGGGCACTGAAGCTTTCTTT. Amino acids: CASSESVGEGTEAFF.

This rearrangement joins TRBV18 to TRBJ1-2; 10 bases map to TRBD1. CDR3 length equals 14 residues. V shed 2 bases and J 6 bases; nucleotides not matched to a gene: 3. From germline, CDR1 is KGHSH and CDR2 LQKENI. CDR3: CASSPGTGENGYTF. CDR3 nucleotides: TGTGCCAGCTCACCAGGGACAGGGGAAAATGGCTACACCTTC.